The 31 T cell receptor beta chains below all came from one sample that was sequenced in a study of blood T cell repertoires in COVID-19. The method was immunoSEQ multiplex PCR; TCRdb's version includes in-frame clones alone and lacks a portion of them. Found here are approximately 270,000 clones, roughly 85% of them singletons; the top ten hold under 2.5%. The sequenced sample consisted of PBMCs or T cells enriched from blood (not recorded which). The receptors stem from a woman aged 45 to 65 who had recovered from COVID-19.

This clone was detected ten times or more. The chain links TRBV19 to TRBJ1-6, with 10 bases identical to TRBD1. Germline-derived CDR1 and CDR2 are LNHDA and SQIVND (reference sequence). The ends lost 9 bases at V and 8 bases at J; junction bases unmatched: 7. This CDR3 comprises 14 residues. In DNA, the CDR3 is TGTGCCAGCCAACGGGACAGGGGACATTCACCCCTCCACTTT. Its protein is CASQRDRGHSPLHF.

CDR3 protein: CASSRGDRGRPWYGYTF. The CDR3 DNA follows: TGTGCCAGCAGCCGAGGAGACAGGGGGCGACCGTGGTATGGCTACACCTTC. The chain has TRBV7-6 and TRBJ1-2, with 10 nucleotides matching TRBD1. Germline lookup yields CDR1 SGHVS and CDR2 FNYEAQ. The CDR3 contains 17 residues. The junction had 14 bases not matched to a gene; V was cut back by 5 bases and J by 5 bases.

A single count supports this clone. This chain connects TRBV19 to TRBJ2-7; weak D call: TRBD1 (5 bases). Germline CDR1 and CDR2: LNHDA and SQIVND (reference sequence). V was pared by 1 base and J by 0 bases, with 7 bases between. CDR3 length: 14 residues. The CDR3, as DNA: TGTGCCAGTAGTATAGCTGACAGCTCCTACGAGCAGTACTTC. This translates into CASSIADSSYEQYF.

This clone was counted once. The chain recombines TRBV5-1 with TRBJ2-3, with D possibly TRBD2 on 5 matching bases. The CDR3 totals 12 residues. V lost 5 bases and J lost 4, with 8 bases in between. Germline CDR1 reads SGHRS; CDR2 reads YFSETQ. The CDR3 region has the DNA TGCGCCAGCAGGAGGGAGTCAGATACGCAGTATTTT. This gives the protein CASRRESDTQYF.

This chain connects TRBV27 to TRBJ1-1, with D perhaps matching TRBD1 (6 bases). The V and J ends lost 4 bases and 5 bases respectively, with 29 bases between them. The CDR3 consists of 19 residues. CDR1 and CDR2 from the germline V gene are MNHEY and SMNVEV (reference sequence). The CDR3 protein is CASSYLGGFTGGWGTEAFF. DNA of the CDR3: TGTGCCAGCAGTTACTTAGGCGGATTTACGGGGGGCTGGGGAACTGAAGCTTTCTTT.

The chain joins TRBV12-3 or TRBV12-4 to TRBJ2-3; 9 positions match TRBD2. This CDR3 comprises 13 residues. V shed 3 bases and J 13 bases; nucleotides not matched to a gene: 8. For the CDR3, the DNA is TGTGCCAGCAGTTTGGCTAGCGGGACTTCAAAGTATTTT. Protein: CASSLASGTSKYF.

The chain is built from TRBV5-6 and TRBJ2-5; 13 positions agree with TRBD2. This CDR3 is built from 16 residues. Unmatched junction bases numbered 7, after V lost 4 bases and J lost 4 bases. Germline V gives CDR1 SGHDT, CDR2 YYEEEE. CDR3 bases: TGTGCCAGCAGCCCCCCCGGGACTAGCGGGACAGAGACCCAGTACTTC. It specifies CASSPPGTSGTETQYF.

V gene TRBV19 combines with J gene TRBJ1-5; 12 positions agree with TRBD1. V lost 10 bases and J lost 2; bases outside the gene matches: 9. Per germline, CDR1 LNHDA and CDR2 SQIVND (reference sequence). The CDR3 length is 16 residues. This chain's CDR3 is CATGDRGRPRNQPQHF. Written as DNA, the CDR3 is TGTGCCACCGGGGACAGGGGGCGTCCTCGCAATCAGCCCCAGCATTTT.

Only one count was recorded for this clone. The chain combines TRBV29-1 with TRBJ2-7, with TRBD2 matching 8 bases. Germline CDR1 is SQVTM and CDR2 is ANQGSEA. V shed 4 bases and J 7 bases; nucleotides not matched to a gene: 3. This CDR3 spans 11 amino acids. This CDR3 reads CSVASGSEQYF. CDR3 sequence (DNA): TGCAGCGTTGCCAGCGGGAGTGAGCAGTACTTC.

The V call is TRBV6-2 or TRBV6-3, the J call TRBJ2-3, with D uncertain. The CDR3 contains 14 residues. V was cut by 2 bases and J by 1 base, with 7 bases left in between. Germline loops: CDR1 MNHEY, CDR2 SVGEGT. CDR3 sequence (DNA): TGTGCCAGCAGTTACCGGGTAGGCACAGATACGCAGTATTTT. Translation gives CASSYRVGTDTQYF.

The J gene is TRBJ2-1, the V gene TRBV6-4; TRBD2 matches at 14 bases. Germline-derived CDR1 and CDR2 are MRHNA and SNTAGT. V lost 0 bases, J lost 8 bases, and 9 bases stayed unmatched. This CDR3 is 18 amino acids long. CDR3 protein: CASSDSIGTSGRGYEQFF. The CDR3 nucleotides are TGTGCCAGCAGTGACTCTATAGGGACTAGCGGGAGAGGGTATGAGCAGTTCTTC.

The chain's CDR3 is CASSRAWGDEAFF. For the CDR3, the DNA is TGTGCCAGCAGTCGTGCTTGGGGGGACGAAGCTTTCTTT. This sequence joins TRBV7-3 and TRBJ1-1; TRBD1 is a possible D gene (5 bases). Per the germline V gene, CDR1 is SGHTA and CDR2 is FQGTGA. The CDR3 is 13 amino acids. V lost 6 bases to trimming and J lost 8 bases, with 16 bases between them. Drawing the rest from reference TRBV7-3 and TRBJ1-1, the complete variable domain is GAGVSQTPSNKVTEKGKYVELRCDPISGHTALYWYRQSLGQGPEFLIYFQGTGAADDSGLPNDRFFAVRPEGSVSTLKIQRTERGDSAVYLCASSRAWGDEAFFGQGTRLTVV.

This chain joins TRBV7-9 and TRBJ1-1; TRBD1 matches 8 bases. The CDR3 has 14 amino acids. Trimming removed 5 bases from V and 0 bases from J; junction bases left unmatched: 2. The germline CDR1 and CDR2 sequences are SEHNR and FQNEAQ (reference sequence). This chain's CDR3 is CASSRTGLNTEAFF. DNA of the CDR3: TGTGCCAGCAGCCGGACAGGGTTGAACACTGAAGCTTTCTTT.

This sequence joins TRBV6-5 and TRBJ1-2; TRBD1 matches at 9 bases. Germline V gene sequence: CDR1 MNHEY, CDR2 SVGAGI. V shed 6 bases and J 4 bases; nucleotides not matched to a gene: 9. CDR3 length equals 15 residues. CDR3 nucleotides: TGTGCCAGCAGATCGACAGGGGGTGGAGTCTATGGCTACACCTTC. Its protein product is CASRSTGGGVYGYTF.

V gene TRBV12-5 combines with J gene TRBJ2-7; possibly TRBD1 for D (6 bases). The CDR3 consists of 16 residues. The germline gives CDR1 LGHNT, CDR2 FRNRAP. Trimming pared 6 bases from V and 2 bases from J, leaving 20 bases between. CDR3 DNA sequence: TGTGCTAGTGGCCTCAACCGCGACAGGTTCACCTACGAGCAGTACTTC. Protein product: CASGLNRDRFTYEQYF.

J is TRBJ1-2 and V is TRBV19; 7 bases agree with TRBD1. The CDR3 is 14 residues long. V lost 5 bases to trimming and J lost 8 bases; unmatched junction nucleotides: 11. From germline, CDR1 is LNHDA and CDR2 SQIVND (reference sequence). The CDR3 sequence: CASSAQRGRQGYTF. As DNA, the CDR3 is TGTGCCAGTAGTGCACAAAGGGGGCGTCAGGGCTACACCTTC.

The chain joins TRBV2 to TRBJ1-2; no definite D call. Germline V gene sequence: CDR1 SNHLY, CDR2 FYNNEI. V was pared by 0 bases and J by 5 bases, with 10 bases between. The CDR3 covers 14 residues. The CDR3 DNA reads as TGTGCCAGCAGTGAAGCGAGAGCGAATTATGGCTACACCTTC. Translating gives CASSEARANYGYTF.

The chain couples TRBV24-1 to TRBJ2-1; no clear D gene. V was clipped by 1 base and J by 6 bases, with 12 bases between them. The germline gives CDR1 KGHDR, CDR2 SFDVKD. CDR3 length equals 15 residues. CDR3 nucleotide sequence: TGTGCCACCAGTGATTTCTATGGGCTTGGCAATGAGCAGTTCTTC. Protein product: CATSDFYGLGNEQFF.

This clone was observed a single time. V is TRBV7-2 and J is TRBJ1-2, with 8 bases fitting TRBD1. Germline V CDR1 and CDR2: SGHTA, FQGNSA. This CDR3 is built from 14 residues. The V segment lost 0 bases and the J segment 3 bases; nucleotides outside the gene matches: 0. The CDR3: CASSLAQGDYGYTF. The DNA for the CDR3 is TGTGCCAGCAGCTTAGCACAGGGGGACTATGGCTACACCTTC.

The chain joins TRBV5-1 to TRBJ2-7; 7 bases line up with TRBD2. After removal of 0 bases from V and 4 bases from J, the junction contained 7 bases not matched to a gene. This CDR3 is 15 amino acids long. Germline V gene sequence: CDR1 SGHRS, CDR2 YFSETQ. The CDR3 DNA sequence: TGCGCCAGCAGCTTGGATAGCGGGTCTTTTTACGAGCAGTACTTC. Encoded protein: CASSLDSGSFYEQYF.

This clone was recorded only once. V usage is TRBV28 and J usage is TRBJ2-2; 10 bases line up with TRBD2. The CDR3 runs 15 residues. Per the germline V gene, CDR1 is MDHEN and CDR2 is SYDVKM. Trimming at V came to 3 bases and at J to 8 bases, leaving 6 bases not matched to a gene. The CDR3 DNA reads TGTGCCAGCAGTTTTTTCACTAGCGGGGTTGGGGAGCTGTTTTTT. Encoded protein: CASSFFTSGVGELFF.

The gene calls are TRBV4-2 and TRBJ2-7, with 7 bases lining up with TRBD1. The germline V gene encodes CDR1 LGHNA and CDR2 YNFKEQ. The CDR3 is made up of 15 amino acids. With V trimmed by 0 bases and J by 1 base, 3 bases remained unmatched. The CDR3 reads CASSQEQGRSYEQYF. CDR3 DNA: TGTGCCAGCAGCCAAGAACAGGGGAGATCCTACGAGCAGTACTTC.

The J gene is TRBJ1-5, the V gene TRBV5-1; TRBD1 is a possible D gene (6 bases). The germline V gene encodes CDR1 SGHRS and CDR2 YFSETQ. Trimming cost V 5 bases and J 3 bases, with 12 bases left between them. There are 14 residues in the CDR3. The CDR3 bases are TGCGCCAGCAGTACAGGGTTTGACAATCAGCCCCAGCATTTT. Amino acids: CASSTGFDNQPQHF.

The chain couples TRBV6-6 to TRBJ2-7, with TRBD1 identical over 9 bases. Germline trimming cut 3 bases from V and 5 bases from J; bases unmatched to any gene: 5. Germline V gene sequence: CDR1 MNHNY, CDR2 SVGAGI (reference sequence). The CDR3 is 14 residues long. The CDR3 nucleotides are TGTGCCAGCAGTTATACACAGGGGGCCAACGAGCAGTACTTC. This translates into CASSYTQGANEQYF.

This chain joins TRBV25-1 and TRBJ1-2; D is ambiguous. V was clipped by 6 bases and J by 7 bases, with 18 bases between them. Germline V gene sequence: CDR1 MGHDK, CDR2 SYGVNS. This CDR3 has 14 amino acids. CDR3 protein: CASSLPGRMSGYTF. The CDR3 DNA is TGTGCCAGCAGCTTACCCGGCAGGATGTCTGGCTACACCTTC.

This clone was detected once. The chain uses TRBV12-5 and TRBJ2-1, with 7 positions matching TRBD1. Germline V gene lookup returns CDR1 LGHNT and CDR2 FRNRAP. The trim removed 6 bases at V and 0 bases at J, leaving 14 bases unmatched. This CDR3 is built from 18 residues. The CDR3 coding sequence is TGTGCTAGTGGGATCTTCGGTCCGGGACAGTACTCCTACAATGAGCAGTTCTTC. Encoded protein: CASGIFGPGQYSYNEQFF.

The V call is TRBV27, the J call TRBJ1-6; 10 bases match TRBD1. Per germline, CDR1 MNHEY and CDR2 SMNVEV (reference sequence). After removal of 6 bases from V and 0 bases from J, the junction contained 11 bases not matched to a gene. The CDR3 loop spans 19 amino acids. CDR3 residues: CASRSPGQGLSSYNSPLHF. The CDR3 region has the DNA TGTGCCAGCAGAAGTCCGGGACAGGGGCTGAGCTCCTATAATTCACCCCTCCACTTT.

CDR3 sequence: CASSRQGPYEQYF. The CDR3 DNA reads TGTGCCAGCAGTCGACAGGGACCCTACGAGCAGTACTTC. The rearrangement uses TRBV5-6 and TRBJ2-7; 7 bases line up with TRBD1. Per germline, CDR1 SGHDT and CDR2 YYEEEE. The V and J ends lost 5 bases and 2 bases, in that order; junction bases with no gene match: 4. The CDR3 runs 13 residues.

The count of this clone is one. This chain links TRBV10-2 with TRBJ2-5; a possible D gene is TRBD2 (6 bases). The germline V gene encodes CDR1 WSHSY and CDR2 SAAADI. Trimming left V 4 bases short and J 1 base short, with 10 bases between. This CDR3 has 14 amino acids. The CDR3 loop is CASSVLSGQETQYF. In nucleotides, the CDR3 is TGCGCCAGCAGTGTCCTTAGCGGCCAAGAGACCCAGTACTTC.

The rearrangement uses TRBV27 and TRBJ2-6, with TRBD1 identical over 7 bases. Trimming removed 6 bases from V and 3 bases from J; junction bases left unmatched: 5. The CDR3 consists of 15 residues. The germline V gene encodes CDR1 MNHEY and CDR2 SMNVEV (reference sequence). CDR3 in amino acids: CASRTDRVGANVLTF. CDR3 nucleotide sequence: TGTGCCAGCAGAACCGACAGGGTTGGGGCCAACGTCCTGACTTTC. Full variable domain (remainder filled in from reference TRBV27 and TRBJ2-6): EAQVTQNPRYLITVTGKKLTVTCSQNMNHEYMSWYRQDPGLGLRQIYYSMNVEVTDKGDVPEGYKVSRKEKRNFPLILESPSPNQTSLYFCASRTDRVGANVLTFGAGSRLTVL.

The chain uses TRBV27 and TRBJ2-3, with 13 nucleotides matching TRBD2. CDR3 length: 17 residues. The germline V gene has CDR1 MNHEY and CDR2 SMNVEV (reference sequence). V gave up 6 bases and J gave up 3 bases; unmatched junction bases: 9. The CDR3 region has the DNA TGTGCCAGCAGGATTACCGGGACTAGCGGGACGACAGATACGCAGTATTTT. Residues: CASRITGTSGTTDTQYF.